This entry describes one TCR beta chain. Its target is not known. The V end lost 2 bases, the J end lost 4 bases, and 5 bases lay between the germline ends. The CDR3 totals 11 residues. The V gene's germline CDR1 is DFQATT and CDR2 SNEGSKA (reference sequence). The record originates from a study of beta chain features in type 1 diabetes. Study summary: Cells sorted and examined across all samples totaled 90 million to 120 million. Study results and limitations: Fewer insertions but more deletions were seen at VDJ junctions in type 1 diabetes patients.

The investigators reverse transcribed all of the isolated RNA, so they sequenced expressed TCRB transcripts. Regulatory, naive and central memory T cell samples averaged around 3.6 million reads. Method: immunoSEQ multiplex PCR; TCRdb's copy keeps in-frame clones and lacks some. The table shows about 220,000 clones, with roughly a tenth occurring only once. The authors took one heparinised blood draw, averaging about 120 mL, from each donor. The chain couples TRBV20-1 to TRBJ1-2, with D hard to call. This receptor was obtained from a man aged 18 to 30 in good health. Sequences were obtained from central memory CD4+ T cells from blood. CDR3 coding DNA: TGCAGTGCTAGAAGCGCCTATGGCTACACCTTC. Protein sequence: CSARSAYGYTF.